The clone carrying this T cell receptor (beta chain) has a single count. The antigen is not known. Germline V gives CDR1 LNHDA, CDR2 SQIVND (reference sequence). Trimming cost V 1 base and J 4 bases; bases outside gene matches: 10. This CDR3 is built from 19 residues. This sample is drawn from a study of cytomegalovirus exposure and HLA in healthy donors. It was with 60 Vbeta and 13 Jbeta primers that the PCR ran. Some clones are missing from TCRdb's copy, which holds only in-frame ones; the method was immunoSEQ multiplex PCR. Seen here are 200,000 to 250,000 clones, about 81% observed once, and the top ten hold about 7.3%. Study outcomes and limitations: Analysis was performed later, and it showed HLA-associated TCR beta chains to be more clonally expanded than equally common others. Both high specificity and high sensitivity reportedly marked the classifier's diagnosis of cytomegalovirus status. Owing to their indistinguishability, certain V segments, notably TRBV6-2 and TRBV6-3, were excluded. TCR beta chains numbering more than 150 were designated cytomegalovirus-associated.

The V call is TRBV19, the J call TRBJ2-1; 13 bases match TRBD2. The source is a woman in her sixties or seventies in good health and CMV-seropositive. Sequenced material: PBMCs. CDR3 DNA sequence: TGTGCCAGTAGTATAGCCCTCGGACTAGCGGGAGAGAGATACAATGAGCAGTTCTTC. Its translation: CASSIALGLAGERYNEQFF.